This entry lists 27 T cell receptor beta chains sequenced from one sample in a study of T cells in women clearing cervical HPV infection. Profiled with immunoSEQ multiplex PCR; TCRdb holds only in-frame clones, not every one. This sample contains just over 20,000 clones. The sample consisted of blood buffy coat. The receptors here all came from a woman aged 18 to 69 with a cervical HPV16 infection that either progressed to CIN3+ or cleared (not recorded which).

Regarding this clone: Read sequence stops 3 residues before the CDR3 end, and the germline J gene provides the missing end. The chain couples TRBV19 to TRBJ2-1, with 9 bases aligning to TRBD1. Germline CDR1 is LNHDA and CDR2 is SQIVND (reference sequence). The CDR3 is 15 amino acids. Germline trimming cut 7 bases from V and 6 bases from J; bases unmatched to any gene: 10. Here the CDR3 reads CASTRDREGPNEQFF. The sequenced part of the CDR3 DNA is TGTGCCAGTACCCGGGACAGGGAGGGCCCCAATGAG.

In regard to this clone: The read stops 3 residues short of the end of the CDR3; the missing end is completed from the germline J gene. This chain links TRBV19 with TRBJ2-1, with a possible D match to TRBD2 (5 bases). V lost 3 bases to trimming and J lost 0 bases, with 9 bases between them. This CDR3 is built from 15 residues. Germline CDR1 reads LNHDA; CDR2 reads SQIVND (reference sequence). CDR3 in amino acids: CASSIEGSSYNEQFF. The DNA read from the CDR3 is TGTGCCAGTAGTATCGAGGGTAGCTCCTACAATGAG.

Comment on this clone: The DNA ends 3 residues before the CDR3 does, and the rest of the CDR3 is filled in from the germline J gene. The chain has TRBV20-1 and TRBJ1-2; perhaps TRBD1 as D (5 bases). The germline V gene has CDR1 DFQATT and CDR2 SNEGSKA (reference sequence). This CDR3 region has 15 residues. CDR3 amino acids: CSATTPGQGLHDYTF. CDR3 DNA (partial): TGCAGTGCTACAACTCCAGGCCAGGGTCTGCACGAC.

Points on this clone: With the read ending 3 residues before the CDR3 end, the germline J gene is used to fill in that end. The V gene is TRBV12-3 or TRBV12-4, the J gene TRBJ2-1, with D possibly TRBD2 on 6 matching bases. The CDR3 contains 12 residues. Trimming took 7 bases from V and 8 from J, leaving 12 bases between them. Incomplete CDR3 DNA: TGTGCCAGCACCCCCGGAGGGGATGAG. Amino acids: CASTPGGDE. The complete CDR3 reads CASTPGGDEQFF.

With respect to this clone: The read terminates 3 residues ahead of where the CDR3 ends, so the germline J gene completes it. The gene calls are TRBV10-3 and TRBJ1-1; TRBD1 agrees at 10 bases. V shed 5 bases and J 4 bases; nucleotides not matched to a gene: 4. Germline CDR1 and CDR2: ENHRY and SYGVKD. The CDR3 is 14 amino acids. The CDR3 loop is CAISPRTGGTEAFF. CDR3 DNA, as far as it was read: TGTGCCATCAGTCCCCGGACAGGGGGCACTGAA.

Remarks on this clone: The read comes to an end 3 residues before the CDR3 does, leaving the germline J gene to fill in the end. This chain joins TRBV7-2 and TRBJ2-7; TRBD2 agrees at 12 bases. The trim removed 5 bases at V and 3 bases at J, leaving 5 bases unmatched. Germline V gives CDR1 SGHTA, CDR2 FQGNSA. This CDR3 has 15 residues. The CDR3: CASSTGLAGSYEQYF. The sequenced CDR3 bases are TGTGCCAGCAGCACCGGACTAGCGGGGAGCTACGAG.

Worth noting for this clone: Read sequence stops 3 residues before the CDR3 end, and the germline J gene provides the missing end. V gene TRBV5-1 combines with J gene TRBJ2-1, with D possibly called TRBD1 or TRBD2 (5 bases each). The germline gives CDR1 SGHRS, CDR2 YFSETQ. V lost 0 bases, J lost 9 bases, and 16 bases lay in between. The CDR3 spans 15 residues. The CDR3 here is CASSLDILTRGEQFF. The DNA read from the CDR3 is TGCGCCAGCAGCTTGGATATCCTTACGAGGGGTGAG.

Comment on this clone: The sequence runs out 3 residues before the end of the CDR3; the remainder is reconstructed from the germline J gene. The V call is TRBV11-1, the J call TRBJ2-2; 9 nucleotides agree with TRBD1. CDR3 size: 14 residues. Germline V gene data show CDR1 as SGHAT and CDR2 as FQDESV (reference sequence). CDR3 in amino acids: CASMDRGGANVLFF. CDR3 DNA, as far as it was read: TGTGCCAGCATGGACAGGGGTGGGGCCAACGTG. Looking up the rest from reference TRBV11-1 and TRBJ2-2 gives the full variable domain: EAEVAQSPRYKITEKSQAVAFWCDPISGHATLYWYRQILGQGPELLVQFQDESVVDDSQLPKDRFSAERLKGVDSTLKIQPAELGDSAMYLCASMDRGGANVLFFGEGSRLTVL.

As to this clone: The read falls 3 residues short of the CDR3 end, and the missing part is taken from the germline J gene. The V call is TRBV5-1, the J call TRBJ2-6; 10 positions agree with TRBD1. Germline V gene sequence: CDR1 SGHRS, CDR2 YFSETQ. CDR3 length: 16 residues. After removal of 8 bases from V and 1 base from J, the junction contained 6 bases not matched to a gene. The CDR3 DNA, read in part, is TGCGCCAGTCACCCGGGACAGGGGTCTGGGGCCAACGTC. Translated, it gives CASHPGQGSGANV. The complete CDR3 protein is CASHPGQGSGANVLTF.

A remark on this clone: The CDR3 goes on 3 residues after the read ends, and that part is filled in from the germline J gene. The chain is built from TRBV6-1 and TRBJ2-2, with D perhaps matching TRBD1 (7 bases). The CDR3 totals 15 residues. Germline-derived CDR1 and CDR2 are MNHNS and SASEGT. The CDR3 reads CASSEEGGTDWKLFF. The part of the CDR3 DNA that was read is TGTGCCAGCAGTGAAGAGGGCGGGACAGACTGGAAG.

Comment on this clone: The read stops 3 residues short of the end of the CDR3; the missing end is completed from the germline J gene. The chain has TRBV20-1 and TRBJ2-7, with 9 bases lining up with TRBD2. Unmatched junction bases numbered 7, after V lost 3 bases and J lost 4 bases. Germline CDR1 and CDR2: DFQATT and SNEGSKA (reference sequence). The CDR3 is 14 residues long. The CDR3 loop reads CSASIPGLAYEQYF. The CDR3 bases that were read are TGCAGTGCTAGCATACCGGGACTAGCTTACGAG.

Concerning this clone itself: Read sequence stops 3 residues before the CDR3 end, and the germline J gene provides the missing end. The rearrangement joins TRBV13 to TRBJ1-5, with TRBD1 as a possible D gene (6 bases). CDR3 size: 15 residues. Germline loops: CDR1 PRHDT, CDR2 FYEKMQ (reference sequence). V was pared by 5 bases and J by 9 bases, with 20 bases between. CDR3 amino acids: CASSNTGARGRPQHF. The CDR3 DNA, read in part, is TGTGCCAGCAGCAACACAGGAGCGAGGGGGAGGCCC.

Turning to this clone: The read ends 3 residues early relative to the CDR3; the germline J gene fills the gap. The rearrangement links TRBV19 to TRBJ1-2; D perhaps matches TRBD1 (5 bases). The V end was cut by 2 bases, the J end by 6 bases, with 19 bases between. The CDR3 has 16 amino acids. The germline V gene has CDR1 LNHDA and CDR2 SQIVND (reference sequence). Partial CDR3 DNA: TGTGCCAGTAGTATATCCCAGGGCTGGCTCGGAGATGGC. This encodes CASSISQGWLGDG. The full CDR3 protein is CASSISQGWLGDGYTF.

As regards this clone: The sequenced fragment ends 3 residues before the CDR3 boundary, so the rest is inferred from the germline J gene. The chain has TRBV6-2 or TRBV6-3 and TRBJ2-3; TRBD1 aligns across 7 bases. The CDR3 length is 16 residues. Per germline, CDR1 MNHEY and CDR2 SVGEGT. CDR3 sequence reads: CASSMTFIGQGDTQYF. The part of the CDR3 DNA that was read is TGTGCCAGCAGTATGACCTTTATCGGCCAGGGGGACACG.

CDR3 bases read: TGTGCCAGCAGCCCCGGGGGGGGATCAGATACC. Its protein is CASSPGGGSDT. The complete CDR3 sequence is CASSPGGGSDTYTF. The chain couples TRBV7-9 to TRBJ1-2; tentative D call: TRBD1 (5 bases). The read halts 3 residues ahead of the CDR3 end, with the missing end drawn from the germline J gene. Germline lookup yields CDR1 SEHNR and CDR2 FQNEAQ (reference sequence). This CDR3 has 14 residues.

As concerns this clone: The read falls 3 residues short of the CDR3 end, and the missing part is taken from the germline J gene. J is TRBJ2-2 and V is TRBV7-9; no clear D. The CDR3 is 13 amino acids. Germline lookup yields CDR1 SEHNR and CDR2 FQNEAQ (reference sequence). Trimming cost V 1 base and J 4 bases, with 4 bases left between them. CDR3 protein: CASSLVITGELFF. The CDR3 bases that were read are TGTGCCAGCAGCTTAGTCATCACCGGGGAG.

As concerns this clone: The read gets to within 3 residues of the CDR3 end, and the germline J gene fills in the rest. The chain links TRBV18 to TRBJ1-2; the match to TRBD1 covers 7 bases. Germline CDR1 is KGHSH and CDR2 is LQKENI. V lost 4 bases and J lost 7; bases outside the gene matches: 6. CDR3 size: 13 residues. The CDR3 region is CASSQRDSRGYTF. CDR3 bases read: TGTGCCAGCTCACAGCGGGACAGCCGTGGC.

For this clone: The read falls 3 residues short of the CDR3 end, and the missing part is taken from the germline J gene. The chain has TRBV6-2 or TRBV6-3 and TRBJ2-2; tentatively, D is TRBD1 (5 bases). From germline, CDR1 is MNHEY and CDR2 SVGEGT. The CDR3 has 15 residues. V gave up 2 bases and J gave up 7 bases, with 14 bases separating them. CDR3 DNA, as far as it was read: TGTGCCAGCAGTTACCACCCAGGGCTGGGCGGGGAG. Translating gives CASSYHPGLGGE. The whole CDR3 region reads CASSYHPGLGGELFF.

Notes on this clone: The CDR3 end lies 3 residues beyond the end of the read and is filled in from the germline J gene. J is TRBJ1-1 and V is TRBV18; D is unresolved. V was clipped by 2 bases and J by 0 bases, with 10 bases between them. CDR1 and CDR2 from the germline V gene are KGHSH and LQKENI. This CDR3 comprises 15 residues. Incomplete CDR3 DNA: TGTGCCAGCTCACCAGAGTTACTCATGAACACTGAA. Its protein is CASSPELLMNTE. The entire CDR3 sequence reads CASSPELLMNTEAFF.

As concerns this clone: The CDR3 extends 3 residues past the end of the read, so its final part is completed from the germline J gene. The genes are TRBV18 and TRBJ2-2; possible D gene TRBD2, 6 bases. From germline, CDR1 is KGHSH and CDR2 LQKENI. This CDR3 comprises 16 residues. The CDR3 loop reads CASSGAGDSGANVLFF. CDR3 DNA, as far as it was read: TGTGCCAGCTCAGGGGCTGGGGACTCTGGGGCCAACGTG.

The covered CDR3 bases are TGTGCCAGCACCCAGAGGGGGGGCAGGTACAATGAG. Translated: CASTQRGGRYNE. The full CDR3 is CASTQRGGRYNEQFF. The rearrangement links TRBV7-2 to TRBJ2-1; D may be TRBD2 (7 bases). The read comes to an end 3 residues before the CDR3 does, leaving the germline J gene to fill in the end. With 7 bases removed from V and 4 bases from J, the gap between germline ends came to 17 bases. Germline V gives CDR1 SGHTA, CDR2 FQGNSA. This CDR3 contains 15 residues.

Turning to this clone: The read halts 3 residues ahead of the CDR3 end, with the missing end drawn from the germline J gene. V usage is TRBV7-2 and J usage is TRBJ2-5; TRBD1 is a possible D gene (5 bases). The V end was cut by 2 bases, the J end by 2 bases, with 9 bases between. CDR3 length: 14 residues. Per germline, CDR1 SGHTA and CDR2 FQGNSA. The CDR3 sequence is CASSLQGRQETQYF. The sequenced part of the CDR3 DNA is TGTGCCAGCAGCTTACAGGGAAGGCAAGAGACC.

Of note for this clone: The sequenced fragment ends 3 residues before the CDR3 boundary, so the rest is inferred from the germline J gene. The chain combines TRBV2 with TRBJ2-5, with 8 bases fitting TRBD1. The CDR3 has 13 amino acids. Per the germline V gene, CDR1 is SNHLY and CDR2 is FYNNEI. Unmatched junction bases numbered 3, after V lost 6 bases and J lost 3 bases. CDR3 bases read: TGTGCCAGCAGATGGGACAGGAAAGAGACC. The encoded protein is CASRWDRKET. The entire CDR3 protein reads CASRWDRKETQYF.

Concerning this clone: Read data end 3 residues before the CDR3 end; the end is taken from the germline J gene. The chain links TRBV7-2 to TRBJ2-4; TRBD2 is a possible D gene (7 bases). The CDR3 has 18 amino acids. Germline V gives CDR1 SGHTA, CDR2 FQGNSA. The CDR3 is CASSLAVGGRGRDYGQYF. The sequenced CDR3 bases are TGTGCCAGCAGCTTAGCTGTCGGGGGTAGGGGGAGGGACTATGGT.

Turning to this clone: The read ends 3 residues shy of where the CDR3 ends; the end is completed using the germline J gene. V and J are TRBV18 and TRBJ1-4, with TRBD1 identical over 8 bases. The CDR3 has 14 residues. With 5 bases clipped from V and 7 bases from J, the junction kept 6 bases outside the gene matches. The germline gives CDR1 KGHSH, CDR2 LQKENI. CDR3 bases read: TGTGCCAGCTCAGGACAGGGTGAGAGTGAAAAA. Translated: CASSGQGESEK. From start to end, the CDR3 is CASSGQGESEKLFF.

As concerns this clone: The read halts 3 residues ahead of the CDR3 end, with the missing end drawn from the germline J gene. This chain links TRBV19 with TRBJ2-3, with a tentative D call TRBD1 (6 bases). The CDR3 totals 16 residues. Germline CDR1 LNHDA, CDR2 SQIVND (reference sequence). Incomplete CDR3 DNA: TGTGCCAGTAGTACCTCTCCGAGAGGGGGAAATCAGCCG. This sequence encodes CASSTSPRGGNQP. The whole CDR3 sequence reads CASSTSPRGGNQPQYF.

CDR3 sequence: CASSKTGTAAFEAFF. CDR3 DNA, as far as it was read: TGTGCCAGCAGCAAAACCGGGACAGCAGCCTTTGAG. The chain uses TRBV7-9 and TRBJ1-1; 7 positions agree with TRBD1. The read ends 3 residues early relative to the CDR3; the germline J gene fills the gap. Germline CDR1 reads SEHNR; CDR2 reads FQNEAQ (reference sequence). This CDR3 contains 15 residues.